One and the same sample provided the 17 T cell receptor beta chains below, sequenced in a study of cytomegalovirus exposure and HLA in healthy donors. The PCR used 60 Vbeta and 13 Jbeta primers. Clones were read by immunoSEQ multiplex PCR, and TCRdb kept only the in-frame ones, dropping some. This specimen shows roughly 100,000 clones; the ten leading clones hold around 0.6%. The source material was PBMCs. Every receptor here comes from a middle-aged man in good health and CMV-seronegative.

The rearrangement joins TRBV19 to TRBJ1-2; 12 positions match TRBD1. With V trimmed by 7 bases and J by 4 bases, 25 bases remained unmatched. This CDR3 is 21 amino acids long. Germline lookup yields CDR1 LNHDA and CDR2 SQIVND (reference sequence). CDR3 protein: CASIRSYPYSGTGGAGYGYTF. DNA of the CDR3: TGTGCCAGTATCCGTTCCTACCCCTACTCCGGGACAGGGGGCGCTGGCTATGGCTACACCTTC. The entire variable domain, with the rest obtained from reference TRBV19 and TRBJ1-2, is as follows: DGGITQSPKYLFRKEGQNVTLSCEQNLNHDAMYWYRQDPGQGLRLIYYSQIVNDFQKGDIAEGYSVSREKKESFPLTVTSAQKNPTAFYLCASIRSYPYSGTGGAGYGYTFGSGTRLTVV.

The CDR3 nucleotides read TGCGCCAGCAGCCAAACAGAGAACTATGGCTACACCTTC. Translation: CASSQTENYGYTF. The chain has TRBV5-1 and TRBJ1-2; D call uncertain. This CDR3 is 13 amino acids long. Germline V gene data show CDR1 as SGHRS and CDR2 as YFSETQ. V lost 4 bases, J lost 2 bases, and 9 bases lay in between.

The gene calls are TRBV30 and TRBJ1-2, with 11 bases lining up with TRBD1. The CDR3 covers 16 residues. V lost 4 bases and J lost 2; bases outside the gene matches: 9. CDR1 is GTSNPN and CDR2 is SVGIG in the germline V gene (reference sequence). The CDR3 DNA is TGTGCCTGGAATGGACAGGGGGCCAACCTAAACTATGGCTACACCTTC. Its translation: CAWNGQGANLNYGYTF.

The chain has TRBV5-1 and TRBJ2-1; no firm D call. Germline V CDR1 and CDR2: SGHRS, YFSETQ. The CDR3 totals 15 residues. Trimming pared 0 bases from V and 2 bases from J, leaving 9 bases between. The CDR3 DNA follows: TGCGCCAGCAGCTTGGTGGCAGGCACCTACAATGAGCAGTTCTTC. Translation gives CASSLVAGTYNEQFF.

The V call is TRBV5-8, the J call TRBJ2-4; the match to TRBD2 covers 10 bases. CDR3 length equals 16 residues. Germline V gene data show CDR1 as SGHTS and CDR2 as YDEGEE. The junction had 10 bases not matched to a gene; V was cut back by 4 bases and J by 6 bases. In DNA form, the CDR3 reads TGTGCCAGCAGCCATAGGGGGACTAGCGTCACAAACATTCAGTACTTC. Translating it yields CASSHRGTSVTNIQYF.

The rearrangement joins TRBV5-1 to TRBJ2-5, with 7 bases identical to TRBD2. The CDR3 sequence is 16 residues long. Unmatched junction bases numbered 12, after V lost 5 bases and J lost 2 bases. Germline V gene lookup returns CDR1 SGHRS and CDR2 YFSETQ. CDR3: CASRGKAGEPQETQYF. CDR3 sequence (DNA): TGCGCCAGCAGGGGGAAGGCGGGGGAACCACAAGAGACCCAGTACTTC. The full variable domain, in which reference TRBV5-1 and TRBJ2-5 provide the parts outside the CDR3, is KAGVTQTPRYLIKTRGQQVTLSCSPISGHRSVSWYQQTPGQGLQFLFEYFSETQRNKGNFPGRFSGRQFSNSRSEMNVSTLELGDSALYLCASRGKAGEPQETQYFGPGTRLLVL.

The V gene is TRBV10-3, the J gene TRBJ2-2, with TRBD1 identical over 9 bases. J lost 3 bases, V lost 1 base, and 3 bases had no gene match. Germline V gives CDR1 ENHRY, CDR2 SYGVKD. This CDR3 contains 16 residues. CDR3 residues: CAISEFGTGYTGELFF. The CDR3, as DNA: TGTGCCATCAGTGAGTTCGGGACAGGGTACACCGGGGAGCTGTTTTTT.

The chain joins TRBV7-2 to TRBJ1-5; D call uncertain. CDR1 and CDR2 (germline): SGHTA, FQGNSA. V lost 3 bases, J lost 6 bases, and 18 bases lay in between. The CDR3 is 16 residues long. The CDR3 loop is CASSFWLGDFLQPQHF. The DNA for the CDR3 is TGTGCCAGCAGCTTTTGGCTGGGCGATTTTCTTCAGCCCCAGCATTTT.

The V and J genes are TRBV19 and TRBJ2-7, with D maybe TRBD1 (6 bases). V lost 4 bases and J lost 2, with 12 bases in between. The germline V gene encodes CDR1 LNHDA and CDR2 SQIVND (reference sequence). The CDR3 contains 14 residues. The CDR3 nucleotides read TGTGCCAGTAGTACAACGCGGACAGCCTACGAGCAGTACTTC. Protein product: CASSTTRTAYEQYF.

The CDR3: CASSVTGLNTEAFF. The CDR3 coding sequence is TGTGCCAGCAGTGTCACAGGACTGAACACTGAAGCTTTCTTT. This chain links TRBV6-5 with TRBJ1-1, with D possibly matching TRBD1 (5 bases). The CDR3 length is 14 residues. The V end lost 5 bases, the J end lost 0 bases, and 10 bases lay between the germline ends. Germline assignment: CDR1 MNHEY and CDR2 SVGAGI.

This sequence joins TRBV5-4 and TRBJ1-2; the match to TRBD1 covers 8 bases. Trimming cost V 0 bases and J 4 bases; bases outside gene matches: 2. The CDR3 sequence is 14 residues long. The germline CDR1 and CDR2 sequences are SGHNT and YYREEE (reference sequence). The CDR3 protein is CASSLGTGFYGYTF. In DNA, the CDR3 is TGTGCCAGCAGCTTGGGGACAGGGTTCTATGGCTACACCTTC.

To note about this clone: One junction end does not reproduce the germline sequence, and a read error may be involved. The chain joins TRBV7-7 to TRBJ2-5; 10 bases fit TRBD1. Per the germline V gene, CDR1 is SSHAT and CDR2 is FNYEAQ (reference sequence). This CDR3 region has 13 residues. The CDR3 spells CASSSDRGETQYF. The CDR3 coding sequence is TGTGCTAGCAGCTCGGACAGGGGGGAGACCCAGTACTTC.

The CDR3 coding sequence is TGTGCCAGCAGCCGCTACAGGGTAGCTACCTACGAGCAGTACTTC. Amino acids: CASSRYRVATYEQYF. The chain employs TRBV7-6 and TRBJ2-7, with D possibly being TRBD1 (6 bases). Germline V gives CDR1 SGHVS, CDR2 FNYEAQ. The CDR3 loop spans 15 amino acids. Deletions cut 5 bases from V and 2 bases from J, with 16 bases between. The whole variable domain, filled in from reference TRBV7-6 and TRBJ2-7, reads GAGVSQSPRYKVTKRGQDVALRCDPISGHVSLYWYRQALGQGPEFLTYFNYEAQQDKSGLPNDRFSAERPEGSISTLTIQRTEQRDSAMYRCASSRYRVATYEQYFGPGTRLTVT.

This chain links TRBV19 with TRBJ2-3; the match to TRBD2 covers 9 bases. Trimming cost V 0 bases and J 0 bases; bases outside gene matches: 7. Germline CDR1 LNHDA, CDR2 SQIVND (reference sequence). The CDR3 covers 18 residues. The CDR3: CASSIDSATSGSTDTQYF. As DNA, the CDR3 is TGTGCCAGTAGTATAGACTCCGCGACTAGCGGAAGCACAGATACGCAGTATTTT.

DNA of the CDR3: TGCGCCAGCAGCCAAACGCTAGCGGGAGGAGGCAATGAGCAGTTCTTC. It is translated as CASSQTLAGGGNEQFF. This chain joins TRBV4-3 and TRBJ2-1; TRBD2 aligns across 11 bases. The CDR3 contains 16 residues. V gave up 2 bases and J gave up 6 bases; unmatched junction bases: 6. The germline V gene encodes CDR1 LGHNA and CDR2 YSLEER.

The CDR3 DNA reads as TGTGCCAGCAGTAATGGACAGACCAACTACGAGCAGTACTTC. As protein: CASSNGQTNYEQYF. The chain couples TRBV6-6 to TRBJ2-7; D is possibly TRBD1 (6 bases). Trimming pared 5 bases from V and 3 bases from J, leaving 14 bases between. Per germline, CDR1 MNHNY and CDR2 SVGAGI (reference sequence). The CDR3 extends over 14 amino acids.

The chain is built from TRBV19 and TRBJ2-2; 7 bases are shared with TRBD1. This CDR3 contains 14 residues. Germline loops: CDR1 LNHDA, CDR2 SQIVND (reference sequence). The V segment lost 5 bases and the J segment 6 bases; nucleotides outside the gene matches: 6. Written as DNA, the CDR3 is TGTGCCAGTAGTCTCCGTGACAGGGCCGGGGAGCTGTTTTTT. This encodes CASSLRDRAGELFF. Full variable domain (rest looked up from reference TRBV19 and TRBJ2-2): DGGITQSPKYLFRKEGQNVTLSCEQNLNHDAMYWYRQDPGQGLRLIYYSQIVNDFQKGDIAEGYSVSREKKESFPLTVTSAQKNPTAFYLCASSLRDRAGELFFGEGSRLTVL.